The 25 T cell receptor beta chains given below trace back to one sample, sequenced in a study of shared clonotypes between healthy human individuals. CD8 cells classed as naive were CD45RO-negative and positively selected for CCR7, excluding terminally differentiated effector memory CD45RA+ cells. Libraries were prepared by immunoSEQ multiplex PCR; TCRdb keeps only in-frame clonotypes and omits some of them. The data show over 2,000,000 clones, 93% seen once. The sequencing input was naive CD8+ T cells from PBMCs. Receptors originate from a man between 18 and 29 years old in good health. Some clones in this sample may be carry-over from other donors' samples.

Comments on this clone: Other nucleotide sequences in the sample specify the same CDR3. The V and J genes are TRBV6-5 and TRBJ2-1; unclear D gene. CDR3 size: 15 residues. Germline lookup yields CDR1 MNHEY and CDR2 SVGAGI. Trimming took off 0 bases at V and 2 bases at J, with 8 bases between the two ends. CDR3 in DNA: TGTGCCAGCAGTTACTCAAGGAGTACCTACAATGAGCAGTTCTTC. Its translation: CASSYSRSTYNEQFF.

The chain carries TRBV7-9 and TRBJ2-3, with 10 nucleotides matching TRBD2. Germline CDR1 is SEHNR and CDR2 is FQNEAQ (reference sequence). The CDR3 loop spans 13 amino acids. The ends lost 6 bases at V and 10 bases at J; junction bases unmatched: 7. CDR3 in DNA: TGTGCCAGCAGAGGGCTAGCGGGAGAAGCGCAGTATTTT. Its translation is CASRGLAGEAQYF.

V gene TRBV2 combines with J gene TRBJ1-1, with D maybe TRBD1 (5 bases). The germline V and J ends were trimmed by 1 base and 6 bases, with 12 bases remaining between them. The CDR3 runs 14 residues. Germline V gene sequence: CDR1 SNHLY, CDR2 FYNNEI. The CDR3 loop is CASSEVSEGPEAFF. In DNA, the CDR3 is TGTGCCAGCAGTGAAGTCAGCGAGGGGCCTGAAGCTTTCTTT.

The chain is built from TRBV19 and TRBJ2-7, with 8 bases aligning to TRBD1. Unmatched junction bases numbered 9, after V lost 5 bases and J lost 3 bases. The CDR3 runs to 15 residues. From germline, CDR1 is LNHDA and CDR2 SQIVND (reference sequence). CDR3 protein: CASSEGQDLLYEQYF. Here the CDR3 DNA reads TGTGCCAGTAGTGAGGGACAGGACCTACTCTACGAGCAGTACTTC.

This chain joins TRBV9 and TRBJ2-7; D assignment may be TRBD1 or TRBD2 (5 bases each). CDR1 and CDR2 (germline): SGDLS, YYNGEE. Trimming removed 4 bases at V and 6 bases at J, with 11 bases between. The CDR3 loop spans 12 amino acids. CDR3 loop: CASSIGDGEQYF. The CDR3 DNA follows: TGTGCCAGCAGCATCGGGGACGGCGAGCAGTACTTC.

This chain connects TRBV28 to TRBJ2-1; possibly TRBD2 for D (5 bases). The CDR3 length is 15 residues. Between the trimmed V and J ends, which lost 4 bases and 6 bases, there was a span of 16 bases. CDR1 and CDR2 from the germline V gene are MDHEN and SYDVKM. The CDR3 DNA follows: TGTGCCAGCAGTTGGGATAGCGAGGAGGCCAATGAGCAGTTCTTC. The encoded protein is CASSWDSEEANEQFF. Based on the CDR3 plus reference TRBV28 and TRBJ2-1, the full variable domain is DVKVTQSSRYLVKRTGEKVFLECVQDMDHENMFWYRQDPGLGLRLIYFSYDVKMKEKGDIPEGYSVSREKKERFSLILESASTNQTSMYLCASSWDSEEANEQFFGPGTRLTVL.

This chain connects TRBV10-3 to TRBJ1-2; D gene unclear. CDR3 length equals 12 residues. Trimming cost V 2 bases and J 8 bases, with 9 bases left between them. CDR1 and CDR2 (germline): ENHRY, SYGVKD. CDR3 residues: CAISEGRKGYTF. In DNA form, the CDR3 reads TGTGCCATCAGTGAGGGGCGAAAGGGCTACACCTTC.

The chain recombines TRBV7-9 with TRBJ1-3; D uncertain. CDR1 and CDR2 (germline): SEHNR, FQNEAQ (reference sequence). This CDR3 has 16 amino acids. The V end lost 4 bases, the J end lost 0 bases, and 13 bases lay between the germline ends. CDR3 residues: CASSSLPASSGNTIYF. Written as DNA, the CDR3 is TGTGCCAGCAGCTCTCTCCCGGCCAGCTCTGGAAACACCATATATTTT.

The chain joins TRBV6-5 to TRBJ2-7; 9 bases fit TRBD1. J lost 5 bases, V lost 8 bases, and 13 bases had no gene match. Per germline, CDR1 MNHEY and CDR2 SVGAGI. The CDR3 has 15 residues. The CDR3 nucleotides are TGTGCCAGCTCAACTTTGGGACAGGGAAATCACGAGCAGTACTTC. Translating gives CASSTLGQGNHEQYF.

As DNA, the CDR3 is TGCGCCAGCAGCCAATGGGACCCGGACACCGGGGAGCTGTTTTTT. Its protein product is CASSQWDPDTGELFF. The rearrangement joins TRBV4-1 to TRBJ2-2, with D perhaps matching TRBD1 or TRBD2 (5 bases each). CDR3 size: 15 residues. Germline V gene data show CDR1 as MGHRA and CDR2 as YSYEKL. The germline V and J ends were trimmed by 2 bases and 3 bases, with 10 bases remaining between them.

V is TRBV2 and J is TRBJ1-4, with D unresolved. CDR3 length: 14 residues. Per germline, CDR1 SNHLY and CDR2 FYNNEI. The germline V and J ends were trimmed by 8 bases and 5 bases, with 15 bases remaining between them. The CDR3: CASADLRNNEKLFF. In DNA, the CDR3 is TGTGCCAGCGCTGACTTGAGGAACAATGAAAAACTGTTTTTT. The full variable domain, completed using reference TRBV2 and TRBJ1-4, is EPEVTQTPSHQVTQMGQEVILRCVPISNHLYFYWYRQILGQKVEFLVSFYNNEISEKSEIFDDQFSVERPDGSNFTLKIRSTKLEDSAMYFCASADLRNNEKLFFGSGTQLSVL.

The chain is built from TRBV6-5 and TRBJ2-5; the D is unclear. Trimming took 1 base from V and 1 from J, leaving 7 bases between them. The CDR3 is 14 residues long. CDR1 is MNHEY and CDR2 is SVGAGI in the germline V gene. The CDR3 bases are TGTGCCAGCAGTTACTTTGCAACCCAAGAGACCCAGTACTTC. Translating gives CASSYFATQETQYF.

The chain joins TRBV27 to TRBJ2-1; D gene unclear. The V end was cut by 5 bases, the J end by 4 bases, with 6 bases between. This CDR3 has 12 amino acids. The germline CDR1 and CDR2 sequences are MNHEY and SMNVEV (reference sequence). As DNA, the CDR3 is TGTGCCAGCAGTCGTGGGTACAATGAGCAGTTCTTC. Translating it yields CASSRGYNEQFF.

This clone was detected a few times. This specimen includes other DNA sequences encoding the same CDR3. V usage is TRBV7-9 and J usage is TRBJ2-7, with no clear D. V lost 0 bases to trimming and J lost 2 bases, with 2 bases between them. The CDR3 runs to 12 residues. Looked up from germline, CDR1 is SEHNR and CDR2 is FQNEAQ (reference sequence). CDR3 nucleotide sequence: TGTGCCAGCAGCTTAGCTCCCTACGAGCAGTACTTC. As protein: CASSLAPYEQYF.

The CDR3 loop reads CASSKDRGESYGYTF. The CDR3 DNA is TGTGCCAGCAGCAAGGACAGGGGCGAGAGCTATGGCTACACCTTC. V usage is TRBV6-1 and J usage is TRBJ1-2; 9 bases fit TRBD1. The germline CDR1 and CDR2 sequences are MNHNS and SASEGT. The CDR3 has 15 amino acids. V was pared by 6 bases and J by 4 bases, with 9 bases of the junction left unmatched.

As concerns this clone: No conserved phenylalanine or tryptophan ends this CDR3, so it is likely a read error. It is unclear where the CDR3 begins or ends on the DNA, so no DNA is shown, and the CDR3 is as TCRdb lists it. The chain carries TRBV6-1 and TRBJ1-5; the table assigns TRBD1, which was not confirmed against the DNA. The CDR3 has 10 amino acids, counting both end residues. CDR1 and CDR2 from the germline V gene are MNHNS and SASEGT. The CDR3 spells CASSRPGQAT.

The chain links TRBV7-6 to TRBJ2-4; 12 nucleotides match TRBD1. The CDR3 contains 16 residues. CDR1 and CDR2 from the germline V gene are SGHVS and FNYEAQ. With 5 bases clipped from V and 2 bases from J, the junction kept 4 bases outside the gene matches. CDR3 sequence (DNA): TGTGCCAGCAGCCTCCGGGACAGGGGGCCCAAAAACATTCAGTACTTC. It is translated as CASSLRDRGPKNIQYF.

The chain couples TRBV6-6 to TRBJ1-2, with 7 positions matching TRBD1. The CDR3 covers 14 residues. With V trimmed by 3 bases and J by 3 bases, 4 bases remained unmatched. The germline V gene has CDR1 MNHNY and CDR2 SVGAGI (reference sequence). The CDR3 loop reads CASSYTGEDYGYTF. Here the CDR3 DNA reads TGTGCCAGCAGTTATACAGGGGAGGACTATGGCTACACCTTC.

This chain links TRBV19 with TRBJ1-5, with 8 positions matching TRBD1. V lost 4 bases and J lost 16; bases outside the gene matches: 9. Looked up from germline, CDR1 is LNHDA and CDR2 is SQIVND (reference sequence). The CDR3 has 12 amino acids. The CDR3 protein is CASSTGTGGEHF. Here the CDR3 DNA reads TGTGCCAGTAGTACCGGGACAGGCGGTGAACATTTT.

V usage is TRBV12-2 and J usage is TRBJ2-7; the tabulated D call, TRBD1, remains unverified against the DNA. TRBV12-2 is noted as a pseudogene. The CDR3 extends over 16 amino acids. The CDR3 region has the DNA TGTGCAAGTCGCTTAGCTGGGGGCAGACCCTCCTACGAGCAGTACTTC. Its protein product is CASRLAGGRPSYEQYF.

The chain is built from TRBV6-6 and TRBJ1-2, with D possibly being TRBD1 (6 bases). From germline, CDR1 is MNHNY and CDR2 SVGAGI (reference sequence). This CDR3 is 15 amino acids long. Trimming removed 4 bases from V and 6 bases from J, with 18 bases in between. The CDR3 region is CASSFLQGTSDGYTF. In DNA, the CDR3 is TGTGCCAGCAGTTTCTTACAGGGAACTTCGGATGGCTACACCTTC.

The chain combines TRBV5-1 with TRBJ2-1; 9 positions match TRBD2. The J segment lost 5 bases and the V segment lost 2 bases, leaving 5 bases of the junction unmatched. Germline assignment: CDR1 SGHRS and CDR2 YFSETQ. This CDR3 region has 15 residues. In DNA form, the CDR3 reads TGCGCCAGCAGCTTCCTAGGACTAGCGAACAATGAGCAGTTCTTC. Encoded protein: CASSFLGLANNEQFF. Looking up the rest from reference TRBV5-1 and TRBJ2-1 gives the full variable domain: KAGVTQTPRYLIKTRGQQVTLSCSPISGHRSVSWYQQTPGQGLQFLFEYFSETQRNKGNFPGRFSGRQFSNSRSEMNVSTLELGDSALYLCASSFLGLANNEQFFGPGTRLTVL.

This clone was observed a few times. The J gene is TRBJ2-1, the V gene TRBV25-1; D is undetermined. This CDR3 spans 17 amino acids. V was cut by 3 bases and J by 8 bases, with 23 bases left in between. Germline V CDR1 and CDR2: MGHDK, SYGVNS. CDR3 protein: CASSDPGSDLLMDEQFF. The CDR3 bases are TGTGCCAGCAGTGACCCGGGCTCCGACCTTCTGATGGATGAGCAGTTCTTC.

This clone was counted once. The chain combines TRBV7-3 with TRBJ2-1, with D hard to call. The CDR3 is 16 amino acids. The V gene's germline CDR1 is SGHTA and CDR2 FQGTGA. V dropped 5 bases and J dropped 0 bases, with 14 bases sitting between them. The CDR3 sequence is CASSPRYQSSYNEQFF. As DNA, the CDR3 is TGTGCCAGCAGCCCCCGCTATCAGAGCTCCTACAATGAGCAGTTCTTC.

This clone was counted a single time. Distinct nucleotide sequences in the sample also encode this CDR3. This chain uses TRBV11-1 with TRBJ2-7, with unresolved D. There are 14 residues in the CDR3. Germline CDR1 reads SGHAT; CDR2 reads FQDESV (reference sequence). The germline V and J ends were trimmed by 1 base and 3 bases, with 10 bases remaining between them. For the CDR3, the DNA is TGTGCCAGCAGCTTAGGAAGGAACCTCTACGAGCAGTACTTC. Protein product: CASSLGRNLYEQYF.